This T cell receptor beta chain was identified in a study of tumor-infiltrating lymphocytes in primary liver carcinoma. Overall study: Primary liver carcinomas in the patients were surgically resected. Patients were both men and women, whose ages ran from 30 to 69 years. Study-level findings and limits: Tumor region pairs outstripped tumor-adjacent and tumor-blood pairs in overlap.

The length of the CDR3 is 15 residues. The germline V and J ends were trimmed by 0 bases and 3 bases, with 13 bases remaining between them. The germline gives CDR1 SGHRS, CDR2 YFSETQ. With 500 ng total RNA as template and a constant-region primer, TCR beta cDNA was made. Nested multiplex PCR, run for three rounds with slightly modified ARM-PCR, yielded TCR beta libraries. Primers for the first two PCR rounds were TRBV1-TRBV30 forward primers and a C-beta reverse primer (around 10 cycles per round). TCRdb analysed the multiplex PCR reads with MiXCR anew, one entry per CDR3 protein. This table holds about 210,000 distinct CDR3 sequences, around three fifths found once. A word on this clonotype: What it recognizes is unknown.

Both blood RNA, taken from unsorted whole blood, and germline DNA were extracted. The sequenced sample consisted of peripheral blood. This rearrangement joins TRBV5-1 to TRBJ2-7; tentatively, D is TRBD2 (5 bases). This TCR came from a woman in her sixties with primary liver carcinoma and hepatitis B virus infection. The CDR3 spells CASSLGLERDYEQYF. Here the CDR3 DNA reads TGCGCCAGCAGCTTGGGACTGGAGAGGGACTACGAGCAGTACTTC.